The 18 T cell receptor beta chains reported below all come from one sample, sequenced in a study of T cells in localized non-small cell lung cancer. Produced via immunoSEQ multiplex PCR; TCRdb's table is partial and in-frame only. The table lists 20,000 to 25,000 clones, around 86% of them singletons, with roughly an eighth in the top ten. The sample here was PBMCs, taken before any cancer treatment. The receptors originated from a man aged 40-75 years with stage II squamous cell lung carcinoma.

The rearrangement joins TRBV12-5 to TRBJ2-3; 10 nucleotides align to TRBD2. The length of the CDR3 is 17 residues. The germline CDR1 and CDR2 sequences are LGHNT and FRNRAP. Trimming removed 6 bases from V and 4 bases from J; junction bases left unmatched: 13. The CDR3 region has the DNA TGTGCTAGTGGCCCGGGGGGTAGCGGGAGGTTGGCAGATACGCAGTATTTT. Protein sequence: CASGPGGSGRLADTQYF.

The CDR3 bases are TGTGCCAGCTCACCGTCAGGTGTTGAAAAACTGTTTTTT. Translated: CASSPSGVEKLFF. This chain joins TRBV18 and TRBJ1-4; D gene uncertain. Trimming took 3 bases from V and 7 from J, leaving 9 bases between them. This CDR3 has 13 amino acids. Germline CDR1 is KGHSH and CDR2 is LQKENI.

The chain couples TRBV19 to TRBJ1-1, with TRBD1 as a possible D gene (6 bases). Deletions cut 7 bases from V and 3 bases from J, with 12 bases between. Germline V gene lookup returns CDR1 LNHDA and CDR2 SQIVND (reference sequence). CDR3 length equals 13 residues. The CDR3 is CASKWGRDTEAFF. The CDR3 region has the DNA TGTGCCAGTAAGTGGGGGCGCGACACTGAAGCTTTCTTT.

The chain's CDR3 is CASRLNRYQPQHF. The CDR3 bases are TGTGCCAGCAGACTCAATAGGTATCAGCCCCAGCATTTT. The rearrangement uses TRBV6-5 and TRBJ1-5; D is uncertain. From germline, CDR1 is MNHEY and CDR2 SVGAGI. V was clipped by 6 bases and J by 5 bases, with 11 bases between them. There are 13 residues in the CDR3.

The rearrangement joins TRBV10-3 to TRBJ2-1; D remains ambiguous. CDR1 ENHRY and CDR2 SYGVKD come from the germline V gene. V gave up 2 bases and J gave up 11 bases, with 16 bases separating them. CDR3 size: 14 residues. CDR3 nucleotide sequence: TGTGCCATCAGTGAGCTAGACTCAATGGGGAAGCAGTTCTTC. It is translated as CAISELDSMGKQFF.

The V call is TRBV6-5, the J call TRBJ2-1; D gene uncertain. The V and J ends lost 8 bases and 12 bases respectively, with 17 bases between them. This CDR3 spans 12 amino acids. Germline CDR1 is MNHEY and CDR2 is SVGAGI. The CDR3 protein is CASEGLDDLQFF. CDR3 coding DNA: TGTGCCAGCGAAGGCCTCGACGATCTGCAGTTCTTC.

The rearrangement uses TRBV5-6 and TRBJ2-5; maybe TRBD2 (5 bases). Germline V lookup: CDR1 SGHDT, CDR2 YYEEEE. Trimming shortened V by 4 bases and J by 5 bases, and 9 bases separated the two germline ends. CDR3 length equals 12 residues. In nucleotides, the CDR3 is TGTGCCAGCAGCACTGGCGGGGAGACCCAGTACTTC. Translation: CASSTGGETQYF.

The V and J genes are TRBV30 and TRBJ1-4; 7 nucleotides match TRBD1. The CDR3 loop spans 13 amino acids. After removal of 8 bases from V and 0 bases from J, the junction contained 3 bases not matched to a gene. The germline gives CDR1 GTSNPN, CDR2 SVGIG (reference sequence). The CDR3 here is CASGTATNEKLFF. The CDR3 region has the DNA TGTGCCAGCGGGACAGCAACTAATGAAAAACTGTTTTTT.

CDR3 loop: CASSPLTLSTDTQYF. Here the CDR3 DNA reads TGTGCCAGCAGCCCCTTGACCCTTAGCACAGATACGCAGTATTTT. The chain carries TRBV27 and TRBJ2-3; D gene uncertain. This CDR3 region has 15 residues. V was pared by 6 bases and J by 0 bases, with 13 bases between. Per germline, CDR1 MNHEY and CDR2 SMNVEV (reference sequence).

The chain couples TRBV5-1 to TRBJ2-1, with D perhaps matching TRBD2 (6 bases). CDR3 length: 13 amino acids. Per the germline V gene, CDR1 is SGHRS and CDR2 is YFSETQ. Between the trimmed V and J ends, which lost 0 bases and 10 bases, there was a span of 11 bases. CDR3 in amino acids: CASSLVGTGEQFF. For the CDR3, the DNA is TGCGCCAGCAGCTTGGTCGGGACTGGGGAGCAGTTCTTC.

The chain combines TRBV4-2 with TRBJ1-4; D might be TRBD1 (5 bases). Germline CDR1 reads LGHNA; CDR2 reads YNFKEQ. Trimming took 4 bases from V and 0 from J, leaving 30 bases between them. The CDR3 is 22 amino acids. CDR3 amino acids: CASSPWSPFGEGLIPTNEKLFF. The CDR3 DNA is TGTGCCAGCAGCCCTTGGTCCCCTTTTGGGGAGGGACTTATCCCAACTAATGAAAAACTGTTTTTT.

V gene TRBV10-3 combines with J gene TRBJ1-1; no firm D call. Germline lookup yields CDR1 ENHRY and CDR2 SYGVKD. Trimming shortened V by 6 bases and J by 1 base, and 21 bases separated the two germline ends. The CDR3 length is 17 residues. CDR3 DNA sequence: TGTGCCATCAGGGATCCCTCTCGGACTCTTAAGAACACTGAAGCTTTCTTT. This codes for CAIRDPSRTLKNTEAFF.

The J gene is TRBJ2-5, the V gene TRBV5-5; maybe TRBD1 (5 bases). The CDR3 sequence is 15 residues long. The germline V gene encodes CDR1 SGHKS and CDR2 YYEKEE (reference sequence). Trimming took 3 bases from V and 5 from J, leaving 17 bases between them. The CDR3 DNA reads as TGTGCCAGCAGCTCACACCCCAGGGTTGGCGAGACCCAGTACTTC. As protein: CASSSHPRVGETQYF.

This chain links TRBV21-1 with TRBJ1-5. TRBV21-1 is described as a pseudogene. This CDR3 region has 15 residues. CDR3 sequence reads: CASSIPPYSNQPQHF. DNA of the CDR3: TGTGCCAGCAGCATTCCGCCTTATAGCAATCAGCCCCAGCATTTT.

This chain connects TRBV13 to TRBJ1-6; no reliable D call. This CDR3 contains 15 residues. Per germline, CDR1 PRHDT and CDR2 FYEKMQ (reference sequence). V was shortened by 0 bases and J by 7 bases, with 10 bases between the two germline ends. As DNA, the CDR3 is TGTGCCAGCAGCTTAGGTCGGATAGGGAATTCACCCCTCCACTTT. Its protein product is CASSLGRIGNSPLHF.

This clone was seen once. The chain recombines TRBV19 with TRBJ2-2; D is perhaps TRBD2 (7 bases). The CDR3 length is 17 residues. Germline assignment: CDR1 LNHDA and CDR2 SQIVND (reference sequence). Trimming took 6 bases from V and 0 from J, leaving 17 bases between them. The CDR3: CASSTWGGTANTGELFF. As DNA, the CDR3 is TGTGCCAGTAGCACTTGGGGGGGCACTGCGAACACCGGGGAGCTGTTTTTT.

The genes are TRBV11-3 and TRBJ2-7; maybe TRBD2 (5 bases). Trimming removed 1 base from V and 2 bases from J, with 12 bases in between. This CDR3 is 15 amino acids long. Germline V gives CDR1 SGHNT, CDR2 YENEEA. CDR3 bases: TGTGCCAGCAGCTTAGTATCGGGGTTCGCCTACGAGCAGTACTTC. Residues: CASSLVSGFAYEQYF.

This clone was found once. The chain couples TRBV5-1 to TRBJ2-6; weak D call: TRBD2 (5 bases). Trimming shortened V by 0 bases and J by 4 bases, and 8 bases separated the two germline ends. Germline CDR1 is SGHRS and CDR2 is YFSETQ. The CDR3 extends over 15 amino acids. The CDR3 loop is CASSLAPGGANVLTF. The CDR3 DNA follows: TGCGCCAGCAGCTTGGCCCCGGGAGGGGCCAACGTCCTGACTTTC.